These 32 T cell receptor beta chains were all obtained from the same sample, sequenced in a study of spatial heterogeneity in lung cancer (dated 2019 in TCRdb). This sample's time point label indicates: sample taken at primary tumor resection. Broader findings and caveats from the paper: A correlation was observed between the number of expanded intratumoral alpha and beta TCRs and the tumor nonsynonymous mutation count.

These receptors' antigens are unknown. Library creation used 5' RACE. The sample was run on a NextSeq 500. TCRdb reprocessed the public reads (quality trimming at Q25 with fastp, clone calling with MiXCR) and kept in-frame beta chains. Each CDR3 protein gets just one entry, which takes the most common genes and DNA from the rows behind it. Present in this sample are several hundred distinct CDR3 sequences, approximately 17% of which were seen just once. Around 25% of the sample belongs to the ten largest clones. The sequencing here drew on lung tumor tissue, taken at surgery. The receptors were gathered from a female donor with early-stage non-small cell lung cancer.

As regards this clonotype: This beta chain appears as a stray read in a library generated for alpha chains; its size is not informative. This chain joins TRBV6-5 and TRBJ2-2; tentative D call: TRBD2 (6 bases). This CDR3 comprises 14 residues. Germline loops: CDR1 MNHEY, CDR2 SVGAGI. V lost 6 bases, J lost 3 bases, and 11 bases lay in between. CDR3 DNA sequence: TGTGCCAGCAGATCGGGACTGTACACCGGGGAGCTGTTTTTT. This codes for CASRSGLYTGELFF.

By share of the sample, this clonotype is large (0.1 to 1%). Being off target in a library aimed at alpha chains, this beta chain has a size of little meaning. The genes are TRBV4-3 and TRBJ2-3; TRBD2 agrees at 10 bases. CDR3 size: 16 residues. CDR1 and CDR2 from the germline V gene are LGHNA and YSLEER. The J segment lost 4 bases and the V segment lost 0 bases, leaving 4 bases of the junction unmatched. CDR3 nucleotide sequence: TGCGCCAGCAGCCAAGACTGGACTAGCGGATCAGATACGCAGTATTTT. Translation gives CASSQDWTSGSDTQYF.

This clonotype appeared once. This beta chain was picked up by a library intended for alpha chains and is off target, so its count carries little meaning. This sequence joins TRBV2 and TRBJ2-1; 8 positions agree with TRBD2. There are 14 residues in the CDR3. Unmatched junction bases numbered 3, after V lost 8 bases and J lost 0 bases. From germline, CDR1 is SNHLY and CDR2 FYNNEI. The CDR3: CASEGTSSYNEQFF. The CDR3 bases are TGTGCCAGCGAGGGGACTAGCTCCTACAATGAGCAGTTCTTC.

On this clonotype: For a library built for alpha chains, this beta chain is a stray read; little rests on its size. This rearrangement joins TRBV28 to TRBJ2-5; D not certain. There are 13 residues in the CDR3. Germline V gives CDR1 MDHEN, CDR2 SYDVKM. The ends were cut back, 3 bases at V and 2 bases at J, with 7 bases in the middle. CDR3 sequence reads: CASSFTRQETQYF. CDR3 bases: TGTGCCAGCAGTTTTACCAGGCAAGAGACCCAGTACTTC.

With respect to this clonotype: With the library built for alpha chains, this beta chain is off target and its frequency is not meaningful. This chain links TRBV7-2 with TRBJ2-3; 12 positions match TRBD2. The CDR3 covers 16 residues. Trimming at V came to 3 bases and at J to 6 bases, leaving 7 bases not matched to a gene. CDR1 is SGHTA, CDR2 FQGNSA, per germline. The CDR3 sequence: CASSFGTSGSRDTQYF. The CDR3 DNA reads TGTGCCAGCAGCTTCGGGACTAGCGGGTCGCGGGATACGCAGTATTTT.

This clonotype was seen more than once but under ten times. The library was built for alpha chains, so this beta chain is an off-target read and its size means little. The chain employs TRBV24-1 and TRBJ2-5, with TRBD1 identical over 7 bases. Per germline, CDR1 KGHDR and CDR2 SFDVKD. The CDR3 loop spans 14 amino acids. V gave up 3 bases and J gave up 3 bases; unmatched junction bases: 3. The CDR3 loop reads CATSDPGTEETQYF. The CDR3 DNA follows: TGTGCCACCAGTGATCCCGGGACAGAAGAGACCCAGTACTTC.

There are a few counts of this clonotype. For a library built for alpha chains, this beta chain is a stray read; little rests on its size. The CDR3 DNA reads as TGCGCCAGCAGCCAAGACGACGGGGAGCTGTTTTTT. The encoded protein is CASSQDDGELFF. This chain links TRBV4-3 with TRBJ2-2; D is undetermined. V was shortened by 0 bases and J by 7 bases, with 3 bases between the two germline ends. The germline CDR1 and CDR2 sequences are LGHNA and YSLEER. The CDR3 spans 12 residues.

This clonotype has just a few counts. Little can be read into the size of this beta chain, an off-target read in a library designed for alpha chains. This chain links TRBV20-1 with TRBJ2-7; 7 bases map to TRBD1. CDR1 and CDR2 (germline): DFQATT, SNEGSKA (reference sequence). The CDR3 runs to 14 residues. V gave up 5 bases and J gave up 2 bases; unmatched junction bases: 9. CDR3 amino acids: CSASPGQTTYEQYF. The CDR3 DNA follows: TGCAGTGCTTCGCCGGGACAGACCACCTACGAGCAGTACTTC.

This clonotype has only one observation. This beta chain was picked up by a library intended for alpha chains and is off target, so its count carries little meaning. The chain joins TRBV28 to TRBJ2-7; D gene uncertain. Germline CDR1 and CDR2: MDHEN and SYDVKM. The CDR3 contains 12 residues. The V gene lost 7 bases and the J gene lost 4 bases, with 11 bases spanning the gap. In DNA form, the CDR3 reads TGTGCCAGCACAGATCCCTATTACGAGCAGTACTTC. Encoded protein: CASTDPYYEQYF.

A note on this clonotype: Little can be read into the size of this beta chain, an off-target read in a library designed for alpha chains. The chain uses TRBV6-1 and TRBJ2-1, with a tentative D call TRBD2 (6 bases). V lost 9 bases and J lost 1, with 13 bases in between. The CDR3 has 14 amino acids. CDR1 and CDR2 (germline): MNHNS, SASEGT. The CDR3 region is CASLSGQSYNEQFF. DNA for the CDR3: TGTGCCAGTCTTAGCGGCCAATCCTACAATGAGCAGTTCTTC.

In its sample, this clonotype was seen a few times. Because this beta chain is a stray read in a library intended to capture alpha chains, its abundance should not be given much weight. J is TRBJ2-2 and V is TRBV6-4; TRBD1 might be the D (6 bases). This CDR3 is built from 12 residues. V was cut by 10 bases and J by 7 bases, with 13 bases left in between. Germline V gene lookup returns CDR1 MRHNA and CDR2 SNTAGT. The CDR3 protein is CATRQADGELFF. In nucleotides, the CDR3 is TGTGCCACGCGACAGGCCGACGGGGAGCTGTTTTTT.

Comment on this clonotype: For a library built for alpha chains, this beta chain is a stray read; little rests on its size. V usage is TRBV7-6 and J usage is TRBJ2-2; D ambiguous. The length of the CDR3 is 13 residues. Germline CDR1 and CDR2: SGHVS and FNYEAQ. Trimming shortened V by 1 base and J by 3 bases, and 3 bases separated the two germline ends. The CDR3 nucleotides read TGTGCCAGCAGCTTAGTGGACACCGGGGAGCTGTTTTTT. It codes for CASSLVDTGELFF.

As concerns this clonotype: Because this beta chain is a stray read in a library intended to capture alpha chains, its abundance should not be given much weight. The CDR3 nucleotides are TGTGCCAGCAGTTACGTCAGGGTCGGTAGTGAGCAGTTCTTC. Amino acids: CASSYVRVGSEQFF. The rearrangement links TRBV6-2 or TRBV6-3 to TRBJ2-1, with a tentative D call TRBD1 (5 bases). Germline V gives CDR1 MNHEY, CDR2 SVGEGT. The CDR3 runs to 14 residues. V lost 2 bases and J 9 bases, leaving 14 bases between the germline ends.

The sample holds a few counts of this clonotype. In a library made to pick up alpha chains, this beta chain is a stray read with a size that means little. The CDR3 region is CASSLSGVDGYTF. CDR3 bases: TGTGCCAGCAGTTTGTCAGGGGTGGATGGCTACACCTTC. The V call is TRBV28, the J call TRBJ1-2; tentative D call: TRBD1 (6 bases). The germline V gene has CDR1 MDHEN and CDR2 SYDVKM. The CDR3 contains 13 residues. Trimming took 3 bases from V and 6 from J, leaving 11 bases between them.

About this clonotype itself: Little can be read into the size of this beta chain, an off-target read in a library designed for alpha chains. The chain links TRBV6-6 to TRBJ2-2; D is ambiguous. This CDR3 region has 14 residues. Between the trimmed V and J ends, which lost 5 bases and 5 bases, there was a span of 12 bases. Germline-derived CDR1 and CDR2 are MNHNY and SVGAGI (reference sequence). The CDR3 region is CASSRFPGTGELFF. As DNA, the CDR3 is TGTGCCAGCAGTCGATTCCCCGGAACCGGGGAGCTGTTTTTT.

On this clonotype itself: The library was designed around alpha chains, so this beta chain is a stray read whose abundance carries little weight. The chain combines TRBV7-8 with TRBJ1-1, with 9 nucleotides matching TRBD1. V trimming: 1 base; J trimming: 2 bases; junction bases outside the gene matches: 5. This CDR3 contains 16 residues. The germline CDR1 and CDR2 sequences are SGHVS and FQNEAQ. CDR3 sequence: CASSLGTGARNTEAFF. CDR3 nucleotides: TGTGCCAGCAGCTTAGGGACAGGGGCTCGAAACACTGAAGCTTTCTTT.

This clonotype was observed a few times. This beta chain lies outside the target of a library built for alpha chains; its clone size means little. V gene TRBV20-1 combines with J gene TRBJ1-2; D gene ambiguous. The V gene lost 3 bases and the J gene lost 6 bases, with 11 bases spanning the gap. There are 12 residues in the CDR3. CDR1 DFQATT and CDR2 SNEGSKA come from the germline V gene (reference sequence). In nucleotides, the CDR3 is TGCAGTGCTAGCGGTCCTTCCCATGGCTACACCTTC. Protein product: CSASGPSHGYTF.

This clonotype has more than one count but fewer than ten. Since the library was made to target alpha chains, this beta chain is a stray read and its abundance is not meaningful. This CDR3 reads CASSYLDRLDEQYF. The CDR3 DNA reads as TGTGCCAGCAGTTACCTGGACAGGCTTGACGAGCAGTACTTC. This sequence joins TRBV6-5 and TRBJ2-7; TRBD1 matches 7 bases. The CDR3 has 14 amino acids. In germline, CDR1 is MNHEY, CDR2 SVGAGI. With 2 bases clipped from V and 5 bases from J, the junction kept 6 bases outside the gene matches.

About this clonotype: In a library made to pick up alpha chains, this beta chain is a stray read with a size that means little. The rearrangement links TRBV30 to TRBJ2-7; D may be TRBD2 (5 bases). This CDR3 region has 14 residues. Germline V gives CDR1 GTSNPN, CDR2 SVGIG (reference sequence). Trimming removed 3 bases at V and 3 bases at J, with 15 bases between. The CDR3, as DNA: TGTGCCTGGAGCGTTGGACTGTGGGTCTACGAGCAGTACTTC. Its translation: CAWSVGLWVYEQYF.

This clonotype turned up a few times. The library was prepared for alpha chains; this beta chain is a stray read, so its frequency means little. J is TRBJ2-1 and V is TRBV4-3, with 8 bases aligning to TRBD2. The germline gives CDR1 LGHNA, CDR2 YSLEER. J gave up 8 bases and V 1 base, and 7 bases lay outside the gene matches. This CDR3 is 15 amino acids long. The CDR3 DNA is TGCGCCAGCAGCCAAGCGGGGGGGAGTTGGGATGAGCAGTTCTTC. Encoded protein: CASSQAGGSWDEQFF.

This clonotype is deemed large. The library was built for alpha chains, so this beta chain is an off-target read and its size means little. The chain couples TRBV20-1 to TRBJ2-1, with D unresolved. Germline V CDR1 and CDR2: DFQATT, SNEGSKA (reference sequence). V shed 3 bases and J shed 6 bases, with 6 bases lying between them. This CDR3 contains 11 residues. This chain's CDR3 is CSASLSNEQFF. The CDR3 DNA is TGCAGTGCTAGTCTTTCCAATGAGCAGTTCTTC.

Details on this clonotype: A library made for alpha chains picked up this beta chain off target, so its size means little. The chain joins TRBV6-5 to TRBJ1-1; TRBD1 is a possible D gene (5 bases). The length of the CDR3 is 14 residues. The germline V gene encodes CDR1 MNHEY and CDR2 SVGAGI. V lost 1 base and J lost 3, with 9 bases in between. The CDR3 loop reads CASSYWRGDTEAFF. The CDR3 DNA follows: TGTGCCAGCAGTTACTGGAGGGGCGACACTGAAGCTTTCTTT.

As for this clonotype: This beta chain is an off-target read within a library intended for alpha chains, so its frequency means little. The J gene is TRBJ2-7, the V gene TRBV10-3; D ambiguous. Trimming removed 3 bases from V and 7 bases from J, with 10 bases in between. Germline V lookup: CDR1 ENHRY, CDR2 SYGVKD. This CDR3 comprises 12 residues. For the CDR3, the DNA is TGTGCCATCAGTGACGGGCCCCGGGAGCAGTACTTC. Its protein product is CAISDGPREQYF.

This clonotype has more than one count but fewer than ten. The library was built for alpha chains, so this beta chain is an off-target read and its size means little. The chain links TRBV27 to TRBJ2-7, with 8 bases that match TRBD1. The CDR3 sequence is 13 residues long. J was trimmed by 7 bases and V by 3 bases; bases with no gene match: 5. The V gene's germline CDR1 is MNHEY and CDR2 SMNVEV (reference sequence). CDR3 nucleotide sequence: TGTGCCAGCAGTTTCGGACAGGGAAGAGAGCAGTACTTC. Amino acids: CASSFGQGREQYF.

This clonotype is deemed large. The library was built for alpha chains, so this beta chain is an off-target read and its size means little. V usage is TRBV7-2 and J usage is TRBJ2-7; D might be TRBD1 (6 bases). The CDR3 covers 13 residues. Germline loops: CDR1 SGHTA, CDR2 FQGNSA. V lost 5 bases and J 2 bases, leaving 10 bases between the germline ends. CDR3 loop: CASSTDSAYEQYF. CDR3 sequence (DNA): TGTGCCAGCAGCACGGACAGTGCCTACGAGCAGTACTTC.

By proportion, this clonotype is hyperexpanded. This beta chain appears as a stray read in a library generated for alpha chains; its size is not informative. The chain combines TRBV4-3 with TRBJ2-1, with 8 positions matching TRBD2. J was trimmed by 8 bases and V by 1 base; bases with no gene match: 7. The CDR3 totals 15 residues. Germline CDR1 and CDR2: LGHNA and YSLEER. The CDR3 DNA sequence: TGCGCCAGCAGCCAAGCGGGGGGGCCTTGGGATGAGCAGTTCTTC. Residues: CASSQAGGPWDEQFF.

In its sample, this clonotype is large (0.1 to 1%). This beta chain is an off-target read within a library intended for alpha chains, so its frequency means little. The chain carries TRBV7-8 and TRBJ2-3; no firm D call. The germline CDR1 and CDR2 sequences are SGHVS and FQNEAQ. The CDR3 is 12 amino acids. The ends were cut back, 5 bases at V and 5 bases at J, with 8 bases in the middle. The DNA of the CDR3 is TGTGCCAGCAGCGGGTTCGGAGATACGCAGTATTTT. This gives the protein CASSGFGDTQYF.

Points on this clonotype: Little can be read into the size of this beta chain, an off-target read in a library designed for alpha chains. This chain connects TRBV6-1 to TRBJ1-5, with 10 bases lining up with TRBD1. With 5 bases clipped from V and 6 bases from J, the junction kept 4 bases outside the gene matches. CDR1 is MNHNS, CDR2 SASEGT, per germline. The CDR3 extends over 14 amino acids. The CDR3 DNA sequence: TGTGCCAGCAGTCGACAGGGGGCAGGTCAGCCCCAGCATTTT. Protein product: CASSRQGAGQPQHF.

In its sample, this clonotype ranks as large. Found in a library prepared for alpha chains, this beta chain is an off-target read, and its abundance has little meaning. The rearrangement joins TRBV7-2 to TRBJ2-7; no definite D call. Germline CDR1 and CDR2: SGHTA and FQGNSA. V dropped 1 base and J dropped 7 bases, with 8 bases sitting between them. CDR3 size: 12 residues. The CDR3, as DNA: TGTGCCAGCAGCTTAGGGTTGCAGGAGCAGTACTTC. The encoded protein is CASSLGLQEQYF. Full variable domain (missing parts from reference TRBV7-2 and TRBJ2-7): GAGVSQSPSNKVTEKGKDVELRCDPISGHTALYWYRQSLGQGLEFLIYFQGNSAPDKSGLPSDRFSAERTGGSVSTLTIQRTQQEDSAVYLCASSLGLQEQYFGPGTRLTVT.

In this sample, this clonotype is hyperexpanded. Because this beta chain is a stray read in a library intended to capture alpha chains, its abundance should not be given much weight. The chain couples TRBV9 to TRBJ2-2; possible D gene TRBD1, 5 bases. CDR1 SGDLS and CDR2 YYNGEE come from the germline V gene. CDR3 size: 15 residues. V was trimmed by 0 bases and J by 1 base, leaving 7 bases between them. The CDR3 sequence: CASSVEGLNTGELFF. The CDR3 nucleotides are TGTGCCAGCAGCGTAGAGGGGTTGAACACCGGGGAGCTGTTTTTT.

This clonotype was picked up a small number of times. The library was prepared for alpha chains; this beta chain is a stray read, so its frequency means little. The rearrangement uses TRBV7-2 and TRBJ2-3; TRBD2 is a possible D gene (6 bases). Trimming took 5 bases from V and 12 from J, leaving 15 bases between them. The CDR3 covers 12 residues. Germline V CDR1 and CDR2: SGHTA, FQGNSA. The CDR3 DNA sequence: TGTGCCAGCAGCCCCCTGCGGGACCGCCAGTATTTT. Translated, it gives CASSPLRDRQYF.

Concerning this clonotype itself: This beta chain is an unintended read in a library built for alpha chains; its size means little. The gene calls are TRBV20-1 and TRBJ2-4, with D perhaps TRBD2 (5 bases). Trimming removed 3 bases at V and 0 bases at J, with 9 bases between. The CDR3 consists of 14 residues. The germline V gene has CDR1 DFQATT and CDR2 SNEGSKA (reference sequence). DNA for the CDR3: TGCAGTGCTAGCGAGGGTCTAGCCAAAAACATTCAGTACTTC. This codes for CSASEGLAKNIQYF.